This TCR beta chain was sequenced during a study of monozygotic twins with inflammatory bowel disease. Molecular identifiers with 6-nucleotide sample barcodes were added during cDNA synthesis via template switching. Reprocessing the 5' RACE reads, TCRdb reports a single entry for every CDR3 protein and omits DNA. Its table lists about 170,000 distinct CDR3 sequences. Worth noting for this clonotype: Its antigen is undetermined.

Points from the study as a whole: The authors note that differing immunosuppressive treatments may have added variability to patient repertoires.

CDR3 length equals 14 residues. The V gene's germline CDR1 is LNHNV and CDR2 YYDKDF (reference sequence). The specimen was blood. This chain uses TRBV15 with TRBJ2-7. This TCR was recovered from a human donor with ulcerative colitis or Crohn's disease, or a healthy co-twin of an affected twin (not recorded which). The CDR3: CATSRGVVGYEQYF.